The rows below give T cell receptor beta chains drawn from one sample of a study of blood T cell repertoires in COVID-19. Assay used: immunoSEQ multiplex PCR; TCRdb lists only in-frame clones, some missing. The sample shows about 120,000 clones, approximately 90% of them seen only once. What was sequenced was peripheral blood. These receptors were taken from a human donor with acute or convalescent COVID-19. The donor label of this sample is uncertain. Each CDR3 is given with its conserved first and last residue. The D gene is left open where the match is weak. Clone size is given for some rows only: seen once, a few or many times, or a class if the clone is expanded.

DNA	CDR3	size	V	J	D
TGTGCCAGCAGCCAGAGCCTAATTTGGTCCAGGGCCACAGATACGCAGTATTTT	CASSQSLIWSRATDTQYF	.	TRBV14	TRBJ2-3	.
TGTGCCAGCAGTGAGGCACCGAGCAATCAGCCCCAGCATTTT	CASSEAPSNQPQHF	.	TRBV2	TRBJ1-5	.
TGTGCCAGCAGCCTCTGGACAGGGGGTACTGAAGCTTTCTTT	CASSLWTGGTEAFF	.	TRBV5-4	TRBJ1-1	TRBD1
TGCGCCAGCAGCCAGACGCAACTAGCGGGAGGACTCCGGGCAGATACGCAGTATTTT	CASSQTQLAGGLRADTQYF	.	TRBV4-3	TRBJ2-3	TRBD2
TGTGCCACCAGCAGAGCGGGGGGCCTAAACACAGATACGCAGTATTTT	CATSRAGGLNTDTQYF	.	TRBV15	TRBJ2-3	.
TGTGCCAGCAGTCGAAGCAGCGGGAGGACCTACAATGAGCAGTTCTTC	CASSRSSGRTYNEQFF	.	TRBV7-2	TRBJ2-1	TRBD2
TGTGCCAGCAGTACCGGGACAGGGTCTATTTCACCCCTCCACTTT	CASSTGTGSISPLHF	.	TRBV6-5	TRBJ1-6	TRBD1
TGTGCCAGTAGTCTCCTTCAGAGGCACGGGGAGCTGTTTTTT	CASSLLQRHGELFF	.	TRBV19	TRBJ2-2	.
TGTGCCAGCAGCCAGAGGTTTCTGAAAGTGGGTGAGCAGTTCTTC	CASSQRFLKVGEQFF	.	TRBV3-1/TRBV3-2	TRBJ2-1	.
TGTGCCAGCAACCGGGGGTGGGGGACTAACTATGGCTACACCTTC	CASNRGWGTNYGYTF	.	TRBV11-2	TRBJ1-2	.
TGTGCCAGCAGTGAAGCTATGATACAGGGGGCTTCAGATTCACCCCTCCACTTT	CASSEAMIQGASDSPLHF	.	TRBV2	TRBJ1-6	TRBD1
TGTGCCAGCAGCGTAGCTCAGGGCGGGGGGGCTACCAATGAGCAGTTCTTC	CASSVAQGGGATNEQFF	once	TRBV9	TRBJ2-1	TRBD2
TGTGCCAGCTCACCACTAGGGGGCGTGGATTCACCCCTCCACTTT	CASSPLGGVDSPLHF	.	TRBV18	TRBJ1-6	TRBD1
TGTGCCAGCAGCTTAGGAGGGACAGGGGGCCTAGGCGGCTATGGCTACACCTTC	CASSLGGTGGLGGYGYTF	.	TRBV7-2	TRBJ1-2	TRBD1
TGTGCCAGCAGTAATGGACAGGGACCCTACGAGCAGTACTTC	CASSNGQGPYEQYF	.	TRBV28	TRBJ2-7	TRBD1
TGTGCCAGCAATCAGGGACTAGCAGGCTCGCGCGGGGAGCTGTTTTTT	CASNQGLAGSRGELFF	.	TRBV6-6	TRBJ2-2	TRBD2
TGTGCCAGCACGGTTGCTTACTATGGCTACACCTTC	CASTVAYYGYTF	.	TRBV12-3/TRBV12-4	TRBJ1-2	.
TGTGCCAGTAGTCTCGGGACAGGTTACTATAACACTGAAGCTTTCTTT	CASSLGTGYYNTEAFF	.	TRBV19	TRBJ1-1	TRBD1
TGTGCCAGCCAAGATTCAACTCGGGCTAATGAAAAACTGTTTTTT	CASQDSTRANEKLFF	.	TRBV19	TRBJ1-4	.
TGTGCCAGCAGTTACTCGCCAGGGCGGGAGACCCAGTACTTC	CASSYSPGRETQYF	.	TRBV6-5	TRBJ2-5	.
TGCGCCAGCAGCCAAGGGACAGGGCACGAAAAACTGTTTTTT	CASSQGTGHEKLFF	few	TRBV4-3	TRBJ1-4	TRBD1
TGCGCCAGCAGCCAAGGAGTAGCGGGTAGCACAGATACGCAGTATTTT	CASSQGVAGSTDTQYF	.	TRBV4-3	TRBJ2-3	TRBD2
TGTGCCAGCAGCTTAGCTTACAGGGGAAACGCGGAGACCCAGTACTTC	CASSLAYRGNAETQYF	.	TRBV7-2	TRBJ2-5	TRBD1
TGTGCCAGCAGAGCTGACAGTCTGTACGAGCAGTACTTC	CASRADSLYEQYF	.	TRBV11-1	TRBJ2-7	.
TGTGCCAGCAGCCAGGACAGAGATAACACTGAAGCTTTCTTT	CASSQDRDNTEAFF	.	TRBV3-1/TRBV3-2	TRBJ1-1	.
TGTGCCACCCTGACAGGGTACTATACTGAAGCTTTCTTT	CATLTGYYTEAFF	.	TRBV6-5	TRBJ1-1	TRBD1
TGTGCCAGCAGCCAAGATGGTAGGGGGGGGGCTCCGGAGACCCAGTACTTC	CASSQDGRGGAPETQYF	.	TRBV4-2	TRBJ2-5	.
TGTGCCAGCAGCGCTAGCACAGATACGCAGTATTTT	CASSASTDTQYF	once	TRBV9	TRBJ2-3	.
TGCAGTGCTAGTGGGCGGTACTCCTACAATGAGCAGTTCTTC	CSASGRYSYNEQFF	.	TRBV20-1	TRBJ2-1	.
TGTGCCAGCAGTTTCAGTCCGGGACTTGGGTCACCCCTCCACTTT	CASSFSPGLGSPLHF	.	TRBV28	TRBJ1-6	.
TGTGCCAGCAGCCCCTTTTTGCTTCGGGGCGGGAAGCAGTACTTC	CASSPFLLRGGKQYF	.	TRBV11-2	TRBJ2-7	.